The clone carrying this TCR beta chain has only one observation. Its antigen remains unknown. Using immunoSEQ multiplex PCR, the repertoire was profiled, and TCRdb retains in-frame clones only, with some absent. The repertoire holds some 92,000 clones, about nine tenths seen once, with 7.5% in the top ten. The entry originates in a study of T cell responses to AZD1222 COVID-19 vaccine. Study-wide context: Second-dose recipients at about 4 or about 12 weeks were treated as one pooled group.

Study observations and caveats: In a largely white British group with more females than males, clonal diversity was possibly underestimated. Among spike-specific TCRs, nearly half reportedly target unmutated variant regions.

The CDR3 is 15 residues long. Germline V lookup: CDR1 MNHEY, CDR2 SVGAGI. V was clipped by 0 bases and J by 0 bases, with 8 bases between them. The material sequenced was peripheral blood, taken on day 0 of AZD1222 vaccination. This TCR derives from an adult in good health. The gene calls are TRBV6-5 and TRBJ1-1; D is unresolved. The DNA for the CDR3 is TGTGCCAGCAGTTACTCGATGCGGGTGAACACTGAAGCTTTCTTT. Translation: CASSYSMRVNTEAFF.